This T cell receptor beta chain originates from a study of blood T cell repertoires in COVID-19 (dated by TCRdb to the early 2020s). The study in broad terms: Samples from collaborators originated in the United States, Italy and Spain and spanned both the acute and convalescent phases of COVID-19. Where available, HLA class I and class II types were obtained from metadata supplied by the sample provider rather than from assay-based typing. A freely available public database, intended as a resource for researchers studying the immune response to SARS-CoV-2, is where the repertoires were released. The sample metadata nearly always contained a de-identified subject ID, COVID-19 status, age in years and sex. Samples came from the ongoing ImmuneRACE study (first 160 participants) plus 1,254 subjects from 6 global collaborators. Subjects who had been exposed to COVID-19, were actively infected with it, or had recovered from it provided the deeply sampled blood TCRbeta repertoires that made up the dataset. The material from the prospective study consisted of cDNA or gDNA derived from T cells, B-cell-depleted T cells, or PBMCs.

V drops 3 bases and J drops 5 bases, leaving 10 bases in between. Taken from cysteine to phenylalanine, the CDR3 has 13 residues. Only the CDR3 portion is preserved as DNA: 39 bases, with reading frame beginning at the first base. The immunoSEQ Assay, a bias-controlled multiplex PCR, was used to amplify TCRbeta CDR3 regions from genomic DNA. Per the source publication's procedure: The number of nucleated cells in each sample was estimated by amplification of reference gene primers within the assay. To quantify the absolute abundance of each unique TCRbeta CDR3 rearrangement, sequence reads were collapsed and filtered. Productive Simpson clonality was computed per sample as the square root of Simpson's diversity index over productive rearrangements. As stored in TCRdb, this immuneACCESS dataset retains in-frame rearrangements with V and J assigned. A fraction of the clones does not appear; measured against another copy, unresolved V genes explain less than half of the discrepancy, and the remainder lacks a known reason. From that table come the V and J calls and clone size; the DNA was used to work out D and trimming. The sample table holds about 190,000 clones, of which 75% to 90% were seen once. The ten largest account for under 7.5% of the sample.

Concerning this clone itself: Its antigen specificity is not known. No base qualities exist here, and no much larger clone lies one base off it.

Collaborating institutions collected whole blood in K2EDTA tubes following their own protocols. For TCRbeta analysis, collaborators shipped samples in one of three forms: frozen whole blood, isolated PBMCs, or DNA extracted from either of those sample types. Points the paper makes about the study in general: How much clinical and demographic metadata was included differed by source and by participant, and the metadata was provided uncurated.

The material sequenced was peripheral blood. This receptor was identified in a woman aged 40 to 49 with acute or convalescent COVID-19. The rearrangement combines TRBV12-3 or TRBV12-4 with TRBJ2-5; no D gene is confidently identified. The nucleotides read TGTGCCAGCAGTTTGAGAGTAACGGAGACCCAGTACTTC. The resulting protein is CASSLRVTETQYF.